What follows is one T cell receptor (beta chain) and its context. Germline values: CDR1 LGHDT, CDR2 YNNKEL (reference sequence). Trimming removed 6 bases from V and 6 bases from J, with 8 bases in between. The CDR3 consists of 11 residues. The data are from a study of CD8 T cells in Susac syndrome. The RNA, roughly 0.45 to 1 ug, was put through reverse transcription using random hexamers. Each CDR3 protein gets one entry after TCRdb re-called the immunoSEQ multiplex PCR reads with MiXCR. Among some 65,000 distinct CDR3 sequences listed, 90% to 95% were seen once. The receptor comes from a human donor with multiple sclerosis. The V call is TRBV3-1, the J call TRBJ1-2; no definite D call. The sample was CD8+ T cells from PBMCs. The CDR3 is CASRGLDGYTF. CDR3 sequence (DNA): TGTGCCAGCAGGGGTCTGGATGGCTACACCTTC.